What follows is one T cell receptor beta chain and its context. The junction departs from the called germline gene at one end, perhaps through a read error. Per sample, extraction of total RNA gave at least 5.5 micrograms in every case. CDR1 is MRHNA and CDR2 is SNTAGT in the germline V gene. The CDR3 loop spans 15 amino acids. The sample originates from a study of blood T cells in healthy people across ages. Using a J-beta primer mix together with a sample-barcoded 5' primer, a second PCR was run for roughly 7 to 11 cycles. MiXCR, applied by TCRdb to the 5' RACE reads, yields one record per CDR3 protein. Of over 600,000 distinct CDR3 sequences listed, about half are singletons.

The source material was blood. The genes are TRBV6-4 and TRBJ2-3; D gene uncertain. This TCR was recovered from a man aged 80 or over in good health. CDR3 DNA sequence: TGTGCCAGCGGTGACTCGGTGGCTAGCACAGATACGCAGTATTTT. This encodes CASGDSVASTDTQYF.